The sequence of this T cell receptor (beta chain) was determined in a study of tumor-infiltrating lymphocytes in primary liver carcinoma. Across the whole study: Surgical resection served as treatment for the primary liver carcinoma of these patients.

cDNA specific to TCR beta was made from approximately 0.55 ug of total RNA, with a constant-region primer employed for priming. For TCR beta, libraries were produced by three nested multiplex PCR rounds using slightly modified ARM-PCR. The opening two PCR rounds, roughly 11 cycles each, paired TRBV1-TRBV30 forward primers with a C-beta reverse primer. One entry per CDR3 protein results from TCRdb running MiXCR on the multiplex PCR reads. Here the sample spans 320,000 or so distinct CDR3 sequences, about 60% being singletons. This clonotype came up many times. One end of the junction does not line up with germline, which may come from a read error. The CDR3 spans 14 residues. Germline V CDR1 and CDR2: SGHAT, FQDESV (reference sequence). Germline DNA was also extracted, with blood RNA taken from unsorted whole blood. Prior to surgery, about 4 milliliters of peripheral blood were drawn.

The sample taken for sequencing was peripheral blood. The chain combines TRBV11-1 with TRBJ2-7; D perhaps matches TRBD2 (6 bases). The sequence derives from a man between 35 and 55 years old with primary liver carcinoma and hepatitis B virus infection. CDR3 loop: CASSQRLVSHEQYF. In nucleotides, the CDR3 is TGTGCCAGCAGTCAACGACTAGTCTCCCACGAGCAGTACTTC.